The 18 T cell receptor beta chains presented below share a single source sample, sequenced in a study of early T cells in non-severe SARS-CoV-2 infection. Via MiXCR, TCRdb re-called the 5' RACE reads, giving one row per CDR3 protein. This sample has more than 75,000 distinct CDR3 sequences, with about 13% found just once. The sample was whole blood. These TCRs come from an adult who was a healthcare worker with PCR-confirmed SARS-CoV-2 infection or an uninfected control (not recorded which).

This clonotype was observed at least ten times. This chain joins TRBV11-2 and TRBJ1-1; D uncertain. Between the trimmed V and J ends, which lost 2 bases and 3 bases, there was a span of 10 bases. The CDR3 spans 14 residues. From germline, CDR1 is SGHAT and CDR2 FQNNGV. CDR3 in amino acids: CASSLWARDTEAFF. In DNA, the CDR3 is TGTGCCAGCAGCTTATGGGCCCGGGACACTGAAGCTTTCTTT.

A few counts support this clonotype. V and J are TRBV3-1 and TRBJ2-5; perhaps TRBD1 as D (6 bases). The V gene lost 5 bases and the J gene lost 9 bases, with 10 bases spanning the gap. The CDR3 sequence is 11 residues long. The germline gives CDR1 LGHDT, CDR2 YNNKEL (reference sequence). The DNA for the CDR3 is TGTGCCAGCAGCAACAACAGGGCCCAGTACTTC. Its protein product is CASSNNRAQYF.

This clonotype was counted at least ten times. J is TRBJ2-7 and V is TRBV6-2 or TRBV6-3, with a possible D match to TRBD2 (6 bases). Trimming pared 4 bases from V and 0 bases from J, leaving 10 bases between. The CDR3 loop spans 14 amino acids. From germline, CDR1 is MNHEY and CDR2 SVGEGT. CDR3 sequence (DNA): TGTGCCAGCAGTTTAGGAGGGAACTCCTACGAGCAGTACTTC. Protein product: CASSLGGNSYEQYF.

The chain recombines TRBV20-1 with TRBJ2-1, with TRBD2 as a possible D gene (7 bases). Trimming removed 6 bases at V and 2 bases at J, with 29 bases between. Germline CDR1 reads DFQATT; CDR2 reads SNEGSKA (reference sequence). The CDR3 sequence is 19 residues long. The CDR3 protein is CSANRNGRGGVVTYNEQFF. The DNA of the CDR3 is TGCAGTGCCAATCGGAACGGTAGGGGGGGAGTCGTAACCTACAATGAGCAGTTCTTC.

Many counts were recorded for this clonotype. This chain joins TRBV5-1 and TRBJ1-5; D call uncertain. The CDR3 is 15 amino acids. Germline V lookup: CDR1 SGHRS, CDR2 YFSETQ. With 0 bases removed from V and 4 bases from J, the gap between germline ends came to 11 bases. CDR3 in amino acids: CASSLGTPSNQPQHF. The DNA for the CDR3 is TGCGCCAGCAGCTTGGGTACACCATCGAATCAGCCCCAGCATTTT.

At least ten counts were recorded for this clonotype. CDR3 nucleotide sequence: TGTGCCTGGACTCCCGGACATGGCACTGAAGCTTTCTTT. It yields the protein CAWTPGHGTEAFF. The chain is built from TRBV30 and TRBJ1-1, with D tentatively TRBD1 (5 bases). Germline V gives CDR1 GTSNPN, CDR2 SVGIG (reference sequence). CDR3 length equals 13 residues. The V end lost 4 bases, the J end lost 4 bases, and 13 bases lay between the germline ends.

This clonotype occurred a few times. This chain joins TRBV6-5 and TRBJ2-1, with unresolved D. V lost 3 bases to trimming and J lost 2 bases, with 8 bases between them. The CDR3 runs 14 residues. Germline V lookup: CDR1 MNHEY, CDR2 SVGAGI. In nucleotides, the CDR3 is TGTGCCAGCAGTTATGCTAGGGCCTACAATGAGCAGTTCTTC. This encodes CASSYARAYNEQFF.

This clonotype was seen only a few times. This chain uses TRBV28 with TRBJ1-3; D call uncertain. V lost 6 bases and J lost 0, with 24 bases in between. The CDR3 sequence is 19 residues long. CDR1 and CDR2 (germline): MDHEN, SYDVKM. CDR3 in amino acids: CASSLRRDHALYSGNTIYF. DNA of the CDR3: TGTGCCAGCAGCCTTCGGCGGGATCACGCTCTTTACTCTGGAAACACCATATATTTT. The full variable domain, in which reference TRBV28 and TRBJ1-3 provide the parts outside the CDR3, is DVKVTQSSRYLVKRTGEKVFLECVQDMDHENMFWYRQDPGLGLRLIYFSYDVKMKEKGDIPEGYSVSREKKERFSLILESASTNQTSMYLCASSLRRDHALYSGNTIYFGEGSWLTVV.

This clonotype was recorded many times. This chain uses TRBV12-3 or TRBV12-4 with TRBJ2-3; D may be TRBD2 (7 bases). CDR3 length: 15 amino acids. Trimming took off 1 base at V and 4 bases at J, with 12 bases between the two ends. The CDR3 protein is CASSLGGGAPDTQYF. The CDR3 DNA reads TGTGCCAGCAGTTTAGGAGGGGGGGCCCCAGATACGCAGTATTTT.

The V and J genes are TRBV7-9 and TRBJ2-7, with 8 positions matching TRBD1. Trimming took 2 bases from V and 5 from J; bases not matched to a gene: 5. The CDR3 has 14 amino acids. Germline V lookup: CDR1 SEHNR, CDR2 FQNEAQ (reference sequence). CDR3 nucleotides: TGTGCCAGCAGCTTAAGACAGGGGTGGAACGAGCAGTACTTC. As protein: CASSLRQGWNEQYF. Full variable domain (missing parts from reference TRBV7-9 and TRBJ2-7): DTGVSQNPRHKITKRGQNVTFRCDPISEHNRLYWYRQTLGQGPEFLTYFQNEAQLEKSRLLSDRFSAERPKGSFSTLEIQRTEQGDSAMYLCASSLRQGWNEQYFGPGTRLTVT.

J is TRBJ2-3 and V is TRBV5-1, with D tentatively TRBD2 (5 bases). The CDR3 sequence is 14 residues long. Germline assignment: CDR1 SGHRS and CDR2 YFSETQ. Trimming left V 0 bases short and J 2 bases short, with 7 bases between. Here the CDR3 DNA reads TGCGCCAGCAGCTTGGGCCGGGACACAGATACGCAGTATTTT. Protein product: CASSLGRDTDTQYF.

Here the CDR3 reads CASSYRTSGNEQFF. In nucleotides, the CDR3 is TGTGCCAGCAGTTATAGAACTAGCGGAAATGAGCAGTTCTTC. The chain couples TRBV6-5 to TRBJ2-1; 8 bases line up with TRBD2. Germline V CDR1 and CDR2: MNHEY, SVGAGI. This CDR3 has 14 amino acids. Trimming removed 3 bases from V and 7 bases from J; junction bases left unmatched: 5.

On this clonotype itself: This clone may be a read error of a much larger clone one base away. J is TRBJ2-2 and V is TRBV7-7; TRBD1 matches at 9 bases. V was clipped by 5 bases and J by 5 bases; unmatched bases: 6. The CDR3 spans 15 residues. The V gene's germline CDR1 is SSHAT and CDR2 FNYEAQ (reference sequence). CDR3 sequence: CASSQRTGETGELFF. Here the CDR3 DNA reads TGTGCCAGCAGCCAGCGGACAGGGGAAACCGGGGAGCTGTTTTTT.

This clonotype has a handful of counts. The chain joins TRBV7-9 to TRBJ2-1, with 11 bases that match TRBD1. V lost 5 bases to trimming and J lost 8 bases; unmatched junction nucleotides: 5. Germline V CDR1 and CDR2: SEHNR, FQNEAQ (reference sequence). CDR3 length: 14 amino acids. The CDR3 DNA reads TGTGCCAGCAGCCCCGGACAGGGGGCGGATGAGCAGTTCTTC. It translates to CASSPGQGADEQFF. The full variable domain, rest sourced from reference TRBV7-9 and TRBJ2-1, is DTGVSQNPRHKITKRGQNVTFRCDPISEHNRLYWYRQTLGQGPEFLTYFQNEAQLEKSRLLSDRFSAERPKGSFSTLEIQRTEQGDSAMYLCASSPGQGADEQFFGPGTRLTVL.

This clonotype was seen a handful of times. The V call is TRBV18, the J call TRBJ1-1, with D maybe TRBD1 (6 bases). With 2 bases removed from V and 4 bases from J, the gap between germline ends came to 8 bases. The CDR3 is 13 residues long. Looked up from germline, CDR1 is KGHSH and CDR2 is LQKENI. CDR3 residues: CASSPGQPTEAFF. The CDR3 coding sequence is TGTGCCAGCTCACCAGGACAGCCCACTGAAGCTTTCTTT.

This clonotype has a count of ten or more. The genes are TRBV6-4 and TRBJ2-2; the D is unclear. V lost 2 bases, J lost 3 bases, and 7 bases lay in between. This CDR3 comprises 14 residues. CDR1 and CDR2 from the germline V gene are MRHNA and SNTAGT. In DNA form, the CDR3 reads TGTGCCAGCAGTGACGGCAGAGACACCGGGGAGCTGTTTTTT. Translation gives CASSDGRDTGELFF.

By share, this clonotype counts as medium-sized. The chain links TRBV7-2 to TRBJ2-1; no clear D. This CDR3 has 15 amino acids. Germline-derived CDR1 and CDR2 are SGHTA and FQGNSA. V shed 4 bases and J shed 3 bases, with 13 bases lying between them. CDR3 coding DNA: TGTGCCAGCAGCTCAGGTCGTCCCCTCTACAATGAGCAGTTCTTC. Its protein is CASSSGRPLYNEQFF.

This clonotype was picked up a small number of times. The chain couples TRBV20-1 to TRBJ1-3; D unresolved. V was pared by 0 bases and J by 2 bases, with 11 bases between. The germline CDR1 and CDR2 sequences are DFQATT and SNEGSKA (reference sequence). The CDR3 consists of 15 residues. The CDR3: CSAREESGPGNTIYF. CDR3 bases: TGCAGTGCTAGAGAAGAGTCAGGACCTGGAAACACCATATATTTT.